Listed here is a single T cell receptor beta chain. This entry comes from a study of OX40 agonist ivuxolimab in advanced cancers. Study-level background: The diagnoses of dose-escalation patients were hepatocellular carcinoma, melanoma, renal cell or head and neck cancer.

Libraries were prepared by immunoSEQ multiplex PCR; TCRdb keeps only in-frame clonotypes and omits some of them. The sample lists approximately 58,000 clones; about 88% were seen once. Patients had blood sampled at baseline and again on cycle 4 day 1 and cycle 7 day 1. V shed 4 bases, J shed 8 bases, and the junction held 8 bases outside the gene matches. Germline loops: CDR1 SEHNR, CDR2 FQNEAQ (reference sequence). The CDR3 totals 14 residues. The clonotype was recovered from an adult with an advanced solid tumor such as melanoma, head and neck, liver or kidney cancer. J is TRBJ2-1 and V is TRBV7-9; TRBD1 matches at 7 bases. The sequenced sample was CD4+ or CD8+ T cells sorted from blood, obtained in a trial of the OX40 agonist ivuxolimab. DNA of the CDR3: TGTGCCAGCAGCTCACTCACAGGGGTGGATGAGCAGTTCTTC. It yields the protein CASSSLTGVDEQFF.